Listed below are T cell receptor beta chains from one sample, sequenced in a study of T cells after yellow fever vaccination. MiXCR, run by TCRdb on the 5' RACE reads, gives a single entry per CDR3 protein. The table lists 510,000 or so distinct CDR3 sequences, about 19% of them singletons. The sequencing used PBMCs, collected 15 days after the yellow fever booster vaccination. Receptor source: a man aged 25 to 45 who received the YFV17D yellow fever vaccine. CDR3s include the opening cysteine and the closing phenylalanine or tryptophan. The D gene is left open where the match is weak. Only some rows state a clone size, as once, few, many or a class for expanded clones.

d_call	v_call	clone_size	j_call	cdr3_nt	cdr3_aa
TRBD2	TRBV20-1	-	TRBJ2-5	TGCAGTGCTAGAGATGCTCGGGAGGACAAAGAGACCCAGTACTTC	CSARDAREDKETQYF
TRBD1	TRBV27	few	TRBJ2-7	TGTGCCAGCAGTTTAGGGCAGGGGGAGACCTACGAGCAGTACTTC	CASSLGQGETYEQYF
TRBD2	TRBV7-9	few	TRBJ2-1	TGTGCCAGCAGCTTAGGACTAGCGTACGACAATGAGCAGTTCTTC	CASSLGLAYDNEQFF
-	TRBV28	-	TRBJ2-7	TGTGCCAGCAGTTCCCTGGGGGGAGGCAACTACGAGCAGTACTTC	CASSSLGGGNYEQYF
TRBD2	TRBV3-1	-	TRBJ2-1	TGTGCCAGCAGCCTACGACTAGCGGGACGCGATGAGCAGTTCTTC	CASSLRLAGRDEQFF
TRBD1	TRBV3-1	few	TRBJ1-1	TGTGCCAGCAGCCGAGCGTTGACAGGGGGCGTAGCTTTCTTT	CASSRALTGGVAFF
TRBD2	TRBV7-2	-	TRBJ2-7	TGTGCCAGCAGCTCGGCCGGGACTAGCGGGAGGTCCCGGACCTACGAGCAGTACTTC	CASSSAGTSGRSRTYEQYF
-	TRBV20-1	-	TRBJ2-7	TGCAGTGCTAGGTGGCGGGGTCCCCCCAACGAGCAGTACTTC	CSARWRGPPNEQYF
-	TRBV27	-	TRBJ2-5	TGTGCCAGCAGTCGCGTAGCATGGGAGACCCAGTACTTC	CASSRVAWETQYF
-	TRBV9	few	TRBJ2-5	TGTGCCAGCAGCGAGGGAAAGTCCCAGTACTTC	CASSEGKSQYF
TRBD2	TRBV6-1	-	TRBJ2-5	TGTGCCAGCAGCCGAACGGGACTAGCGGCAGAGACCCAGTACTTC	CASSRTGLAAETQYF
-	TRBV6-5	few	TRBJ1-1	TGTGCCAGCAGTTTTCGTAGTGGGAACACTGAAGCTTTCTTT	CASSFRSGNTEAFF
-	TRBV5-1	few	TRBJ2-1	TGCGCCAGCAGCTTGGGTACGGGGATCCATGAGCAGTTCTTC	CASSLGTGIHEQFF
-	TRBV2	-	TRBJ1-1	TGTGCCAGCAGTTGGGGGGTCGCTGAAGCTTTCTTT	CASSWGVAEAFF
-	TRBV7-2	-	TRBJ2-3	TGTGCCAGCACCTCCACCCACGGGGCTACGCAGTATTTT	CASTSTHGATQYF
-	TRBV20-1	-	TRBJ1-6	TGCAGTGCTACAAAAGAGGACAATAATTCACCCCTCCACTTT	CSATKEDNNSPLHF
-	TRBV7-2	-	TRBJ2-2	TGTGCCAGCAGCTTAGCCCCGGTGGGGGAGCTGTTTTTT	CASSLAPVGELFF
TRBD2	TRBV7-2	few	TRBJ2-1	TGTGCCAGCAGCCCCGGGCCCGGGGGGGATTACAATGAGCAGTTCTTC	CASSPGPGGDYNEQFF
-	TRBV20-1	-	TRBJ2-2	TGCAGTGCTAGCACGGGACGCACCGGGGAGCTGTTTTTT	CSASTGRTGELFF
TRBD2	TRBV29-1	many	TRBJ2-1	TGCAGCGTTCCGGGTGGACTAGGGCAGTTCTTC	CSVPGGLGQFF
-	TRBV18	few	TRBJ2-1	TGTGCCAGCTCACCACGGGCAGCCTCGGATTCCTACAATGAGCAGTTCTTC	CASSPRAASDSYNEQFF
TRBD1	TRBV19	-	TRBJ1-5	TGTGCCAGTAGTGGGGGACAGGGGGCAGATCAGCCCCAGCATTTT	CASSGGQGADQPQHF
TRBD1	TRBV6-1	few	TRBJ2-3	TGTGCCAGTTCTGTCGAGGGGGCCGGGACGACAGATACGCAGTATTTT	CASSVEGAGTTDTQYF
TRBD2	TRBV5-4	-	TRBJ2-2	TGTGCCAGCAGCCAGGGACTAGCGGACGTGAACACCGGGGAGCTGTTTTTT	CASSQGLADVNTGELFF
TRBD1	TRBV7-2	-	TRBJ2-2	TGTGCCAGCAGCCCCACAGGGGCCCCCGGGGAGCTGTTTTTT	CASSPTGAPGELFF
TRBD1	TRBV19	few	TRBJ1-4	TGTGCCAGTAGAGGGACAGGGGGTAGAGCTGATGAAAAACTGTTTTTT	CASRGTGGRADEKLFF
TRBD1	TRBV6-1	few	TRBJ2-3	TGTGCCAGCACCCTTACCAGGGGGCGAGGAAATACGCAGTATTTT	CASTLTRGRGNTQYF
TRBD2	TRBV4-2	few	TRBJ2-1	TGTGCCAGCAGCCAAGATTTGTGGGGTGGGAGGGGCGAGCAGTTCTTC	CASSQDLWGGRGEQFF
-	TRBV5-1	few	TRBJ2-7	TGCGCCAGCAGCTTGGCCCTTGCAGGACAGTTGAGCTACGAGCAGTACTTC	CASSLALAGQLSYEQYF
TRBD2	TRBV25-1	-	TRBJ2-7	TGTGCCAGCAGTGAATCCAGGGGACTAGCCTACGAGCAGTACTTC	CASSESRGLAYEQYF
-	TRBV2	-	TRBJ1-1	TGTGCCAGCGGCAGGGTAAAGATCGGTGAAGCTTTCTTT	CASGRVKIGEAFF
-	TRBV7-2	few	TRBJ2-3	TGTGCCAGCAGCCCTCCGGGCGGCAGGGCCTCAGATACGCAGTATTTT	CASSPPGGRASDTQYF
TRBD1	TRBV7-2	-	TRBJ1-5	TGTGCCAGCAGCTTGGGACAGGGAGGCGATCAGCCCCAGCATTTT	CASSLGQGGDQPQHF
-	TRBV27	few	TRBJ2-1	TGTGCCAGCAGTTCCGGGACTTTTAATGAGCAGTTCTTC	CASSSGTFNEQFF
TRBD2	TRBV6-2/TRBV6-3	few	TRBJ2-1	TGTGCCAGCAGTTACCCCCCGGGACTAGCGTTCAATGAGCAGTTCTTC	CASSYPPGLAFNEQFF
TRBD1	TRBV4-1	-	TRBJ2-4	TGCGCCAGCAGCCAAGAACCGGGACAGGGCGGAGGTAGAAGGGCCAAAAACATTCAGTACTTC	CASSQEPGQGGGRRAKNIQYF
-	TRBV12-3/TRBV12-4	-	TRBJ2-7	TGTGCCAGCAGTTTCAGGACCGATATCTACGAGCAGTACTTC	CASSFRTDIYEQYF
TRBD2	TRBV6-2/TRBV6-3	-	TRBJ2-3	TGTGCCAGCAGTTTTGGGAGGGCAGATACGCAGTATTTT	CASSFGRADTQYF
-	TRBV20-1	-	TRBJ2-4	TGCAGTGCTAGAGCGGACAGTGGAAACATTCAGTACTTC	CSARADSGNIQYF
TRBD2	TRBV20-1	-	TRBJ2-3	TGCAGTGCTTTAGCGGGAGGCCGCACAGATACGCAGTATTTT	CSALAGGRTDTQYF
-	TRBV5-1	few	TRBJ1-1	TGCGCCAGCAGCTACCAAGGGGTTTTGGACACTGAAGCTTTCTTT	CASSYQGVLDTEAFF
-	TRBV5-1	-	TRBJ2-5	TGCGCCAGCATCCTAGAAGAGGTTGGAGAGACCCAGTACTTC	CASILEEVGETQYF
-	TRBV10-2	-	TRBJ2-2	TGCGCCAGCAGTGGGCCCAGGGGCACCGGGGAGCTGTTTTTT	CASSGPRGTGELFF
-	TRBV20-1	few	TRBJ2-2	TGCAGTGCTAAAGACTTCCAGGCCGGGGAGCTGTTTTTT	CSAKDFQAGELFF
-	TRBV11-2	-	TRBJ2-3	TGTGCCAGCAGCTTAGATATATTCAGATACGCTAGCACAGATACGCAGTATTTT	CASSLDIFRYASTDTQYF
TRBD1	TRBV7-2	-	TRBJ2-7	TGTGCCAGCAGCCCAGGACAGGGGCGAGGCGAGCAGTACTTC	CASSPGQGRGEQYF
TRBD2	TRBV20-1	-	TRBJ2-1	TGCAGTGCTAGGGATCAGCGGGAGGCCTACAATGAGCAGTTCTTC	CSARDQREAYNEQFF
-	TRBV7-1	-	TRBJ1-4	TGTGCCAGCACCCGATATCCGGAGGAGGGCGAAAAACTGTTTTTT	CASTRYPEEGEKLFF
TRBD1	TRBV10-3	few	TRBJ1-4	TGTGCCGCCGGACAGGGCAAGAATGAAAAACTGTTTTTT	CAAGQGKNEKLFF
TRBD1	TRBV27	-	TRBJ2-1	TGTGCCAGCAGAAGAACAGGGGGTCACTACAATGAGCAGTTCTTC	CASRRTGGHYNEQFF
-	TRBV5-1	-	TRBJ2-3	TGCGCCACATCCTACGGTAGCGGTCGCACAGATACGCAGTATTTT	CATSYGSGRTDTQYF
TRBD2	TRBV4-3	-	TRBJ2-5	TGCGCCAGCAGCCAAGAGCGGGGGGAGACCCAGTACTTC	CASSQERGETQYF
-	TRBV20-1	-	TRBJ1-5	TGCAGTGCAAGACAAGGTAAGGGCGGTCAGCCCCAGCATTTT	CSARQGKGGQPQHF
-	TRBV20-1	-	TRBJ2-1	TGCAGTGTCCTCCGCCCGGGACTCCTATACAATGAGCAGTTCTTC	CSVLRPGLLYNEQFF
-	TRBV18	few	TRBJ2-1	TGTGCCAGCTCACCACCGGGCGTAGGTGAGCAGTTCTTC	CASSPPGVGEQFF
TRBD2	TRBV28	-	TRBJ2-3	TGTGCCAGCCTGCCGATAAGTAGCGGGAAAGAAGCCCAAACAGATACGCAGTATTTT	CASLPISSGKEAQTDTQYF
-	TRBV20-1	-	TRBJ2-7	TGCAGTGCTAGACCCTCGACGCGGAGCTCCTACGAGCAGTACTTC	CSARPSTRSSYEQYF